One sample yielded the 7 T cell receptor beta chains listed below, sequenced in a study of blood T cell repertoires in COVID-19. Sequenced by immunoSEQ multiplex PCR; TCRdb stores in-frame clones only, minus some. There are about 170,000 clones in the sample; roughly 88% occur only once, and approximately 1.1% lies in the top ten. The sequencing sample was made of peripheral blood. The receptors were gathered from a man between 60 and 75 years old who had recovered from COVID-19.

The CDR3 region is CASSQDRGAVNTEAFF. In nucleotides, the CDR3 is TGCGCCAGCAGCCAAGATCGGGGGGCTGTGAACACTGAAGCTTTCTTT. The gene calls are TRBV4-1 and TRBJ1-1, with D possibly TRBD1 on 6 matching bases. Germline CDR1 and CDR2: MGHRA and YSYEKL. V was pared by 0 bases and J by 0 bases, with 11 bases between. The CDR3 is made up of 16 amino acids.

V is TRBV6-1 and J is TRBJ1-3; no definite D call. Germline CDR1 and CDR2: MNHNS and SASEGT. CDR3 length equals 13 residues. The ends were cut back, 9 bases at V and 3 bases at J, with 12 bases in the middle. CDR3 in DNA: TGTGCCAGTGGGGTGGCGGGTGGAAACACCATATATTTT. Protein sequence: CASGVAGGNTIYF.

This clone was detected once. The V gene is TRBV6-5, the J gene TRBJ1-1, with no clear D. Germline CDR1 and CDR2: MNHEY and SVGAGI. V was pared by 6 bases and J by 0 bases, with 8 bases between. CDR3 length: 13 amino acids. CDR3 residues: CASSSLLNTEAFF. The CDR3 DNA reads TGTGCCAGCAGCTCCCTATTGAACACTGAAGCTTTCTTT.

This chain connects TRBV6-6 to TRBJ2-1, with D tentatively TRBD2 (6 bases). CDR3 size: 14 residues. The V gene lost 5 bases and the J gene lost 5 bases, with 13 bases spanning the gap. Per the germline V gene, CDR1 is MNHNY and CDR2 is SVGAGI (reference sequence). The CDR3 coding sequence is TGTGCCAGCAGTACCACGGGACTTAACAATGAGCAGTTCTTC. Amino acid sequence: CASSTTGLNNEQFF.

The genes are TRBV11-2 and TRBJ1-5; D is possibly TRBD1 (6 bases). Trimming took 0 bases from V and 6 from J, leaving 12 bases between them. CDR1 SGHAT and CDR2 FQNNGV come from the germline V gene. This CDR3 is 15 amino acids long. CDR3 region: CASSLDGRGTQPQHF. The CDR3 bases are TGTGCCAGCAGCTTAGATGGGAGGGGGACTCAGCCCCAGCATTTT.

V usage is TRBV19 and J usage is TRBJ2-5, with TRBD2 as a possible D gene (5 bases). From germline, CDR1 is LNHDA and CDR2 SQIVND (reference sequence). V lost 9 bases and J lost 4, with 15 bases in between. CDR3 length equals 13 residues. As DNA, the CDR3 is TGTGCCAGCCAAGAGGGCCGGGGAGAGACCCAGTACTTC. The encoded protein is CASQEGRGETQYF.

This rearrangement joins TRBV27 to TRBJ1-1; possibly TRBD1 for D (6 bases). V lost 6 bases, J lost 0 bases, and 8 bases lay in between. CDR3 length: 13 amino acids. Germline lookup yields CDR1 MNHEY and CDR2 SMNVEV (reference sequence). The CDR3 reads CASSEGVNTEAFF. CDR3 DNA: TGTGCCAGCAGCGAGGGGGTGAACACTGAAGCTTTCTTT.